Detailed here is one T cell receptor beta chain. One end of the junction is discordant with germline, which a read error may explain. Three rounds of nested PCR, following a modified ARM-PCR protocol, produced the TCRbeta library. MiXCR, applied by TCRdb to the multiplex PCR reads, yields one record per CDR3 protein. The profile shows about 98,000 distinct CDR3 sequences, 75% to 90% of them singletons. The data stem from a study of tumor and adjacent non-tumor tissue in lung cancer. About the research overall: Stage I to III disease affected over nine men and roughly five women aged about 31 to 85.

CDR1 and CDR2 from the germline V gene are SQVTM and ANQGSEA. This CDR3 region has 13 residues. The template was RNA from unsorted bulk tissue. More than 3 cm separated this lung sample from the edge of the tumor. V usage is TRBV29-1 and J usage is TRBJ1-3, with unresolved D. The sample was distant non-tumor lung tissue. This sequence originates from a man aged 55 to 70 with small cell lung cancer. The DNA of the CDR3 is TGCAGCGTTGGGAAGAGTACTGGAAACACCATGTATTTT. Encoded protein: CSVGKSTGNTMYF.